Here is one TCR beta chain with its context. This record belongs to a study of cytomegalovirus exposure and HLA in healthy donors. The PCR ran on 60 Vbeta and 13 Jbeta primers. Using immunoSEQ multiplex PCR, the repertoire was profiled, and TCRdb retains in-frame clones only, with some absent. The top ten hold around an eighth of the sample, which has under 200,000 clones, around 82% seen once. The V gene's germline CDR1 is GTSNPN and CDR2 SVGIG (reference sequence). The CDR3 is 15 residues long. V dropped 2 bases and J dropped 4; count of bases not matched to a gene: 10. The origin of this receptor is a woman aged 25 to 39 in good health and CMV-seropositive. The chain recombines TRBV30 with TRBJ2-5; TRBD2 agrees at 7 bases. The sequenced sample was PBMCs. The DNA of the CDR3 is TGTGCCTGGAGTTCCCTCCGGGCTAGCGGAGAGACCCAGTACTTC. Translated: CAWSSLRASGETQYF.